Only a few counts were recorded for the clone carrying this T cell receptor (beta chain). The sample is drawn from a study of molecular identifiers for immune sequencing clone quantification. Sorting defined naive CD8 T cells as CD8+CD4-CCR7+CD45RA+. TCRdb used MiXCR to reprocess the PCR reads, holding one entry per CDR3 protein. The sample holds approximately 680,000 distinct CDR3 sequences, 25% seen once. The ends were cut back, 0 bases at V and 6 bases at J, with 17 bases in the middle. This CDR3 is built from 15 residues. CDR1 is DFQATT and CDR2 is SNEGSKA in the germline V gene (reference sequence).

The V call is TRBV20-1, the J call TRBJ1-1, with D possibly being TRBD1 (6 bases). The specimen sequenced was naive CD8+ T cells from blood, with Jurkat cell RNA spiked in. Described subset: FACS-sorted CD8+CD4-CCR7+CD45RA+ naive T cells. The receptor comes from a human donor in good health. Some libraries in this study had Jurkat cell RNA spiked in. This CDR3 reads CSARDLARGSAEAFF. CDR3 DNA sequence: TGCAGTGCTAGAGATCTGGCCAGGGGATCGGCTGAAGCTTTCTTT.